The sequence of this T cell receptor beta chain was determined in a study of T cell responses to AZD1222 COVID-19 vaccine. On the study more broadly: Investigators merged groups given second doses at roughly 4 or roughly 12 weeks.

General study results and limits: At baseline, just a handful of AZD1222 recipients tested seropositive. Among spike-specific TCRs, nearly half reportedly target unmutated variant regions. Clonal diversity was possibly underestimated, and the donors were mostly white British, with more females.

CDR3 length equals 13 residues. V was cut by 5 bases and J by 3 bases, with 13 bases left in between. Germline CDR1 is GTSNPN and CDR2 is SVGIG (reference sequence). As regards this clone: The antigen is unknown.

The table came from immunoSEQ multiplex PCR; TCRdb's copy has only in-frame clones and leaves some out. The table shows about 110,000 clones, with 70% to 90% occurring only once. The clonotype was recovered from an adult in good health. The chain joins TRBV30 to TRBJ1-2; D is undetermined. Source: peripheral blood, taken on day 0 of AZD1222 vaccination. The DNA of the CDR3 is TGTGCCTGGGGTGGCCTCCAGGACTATGGCTACACCTTC. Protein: CAWGGLQDYGYTF.